Described below is a single TCR beta chain sequence and its context. Its antigen is not known. Germline CDR1 and CDR2: MGHDK and SYGVNS. V shed 2 bases and J shed 2 bases, with 9 bases lying between them. The CDR3 totals 14 residues. Expressed TCRB transcripts were sequenced because the entire RNA isolate underwent reverse transcription. Produced via immunoSEQ multiplex PCR; TCRdb's table is partial and in-frame only. The sample includes around 260,000 clones, around 20% seen only once; the top ten take 0.028%. This record comes from a study of beta chain features in type 1 diabetes. The study, taken as a whole, reports: The study found moderately but significantly shorter TCRB CDR3s in all four CD4+ subsets of Type 1 diabetes patients.

Central memory, naive, regulatory and stem cell-like memory CD4+ cells were sorted by CD45RO/CCR7/CD25/CD127/CD95/CD27. The chain combines TRBV25-1 with TRBJ1-2; D is unclear. The sequencing sample was made of naive CD4+ T cells from blood. The TCR comes from a woman in her thirties or forties with type 1 diabetes. The CDR3 is CASSEGLINYGYTF. The DNA of the CDR3 is TGTGCCAGCAGTGAAGGACTGATAAACTATGGCTACACCTTC.